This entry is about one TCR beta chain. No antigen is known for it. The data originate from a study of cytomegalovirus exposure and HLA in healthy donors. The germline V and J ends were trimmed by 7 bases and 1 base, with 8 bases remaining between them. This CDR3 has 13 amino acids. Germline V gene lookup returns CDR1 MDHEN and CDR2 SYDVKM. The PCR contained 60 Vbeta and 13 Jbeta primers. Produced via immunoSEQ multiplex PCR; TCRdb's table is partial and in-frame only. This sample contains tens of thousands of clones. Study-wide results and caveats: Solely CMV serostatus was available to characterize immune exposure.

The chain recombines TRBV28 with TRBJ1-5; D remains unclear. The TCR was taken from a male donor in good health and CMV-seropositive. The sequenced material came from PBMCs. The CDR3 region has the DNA TGTGCCAGCAACGACATCAGCAATCAGCCCCAGCATTTT. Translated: CASNDISNQPQHF. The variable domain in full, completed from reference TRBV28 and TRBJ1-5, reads DVKVTQSSRYLVKRTGEKVFLECVQDMDHENMFWYRQDPGLGLRLIYFSYDVKMKEKGDIPEGYSVSREKKERFSLILESASTNQTSMYLCASNDISNQPQHFGDGTRLSIL.